One TCR beta chain is described in this entry. The table came from immunoSEQ multiplex PCR; TCRdb's copy has only in-frame clones and leaves some out. The sample has roughly 400,000 clones, roughly 90% seen once. The sample belongs to a study of blood T cell repertoires in COVID-19. On the study more broadly: Specimens from acute and convalescent COVID-19 originated in the United States, Italy and Spain.

Study members were between about 18 and 100 years old and lived in approximately 25 US regions. Germline CDR1 is MNHEY and CDR2 is SMNVEV (reference sequence). V was cut by 2 bases and J by 4 bases, with 11 bases left in between. The CDR3 has 14 residues. Source material: PBMCs or T cells enriched from blood (not recorded which). The chain combines TRBV27 with TRBJ1-1; D ambiguous. This TCR came from a woman under 30 who had been exposed to COVID-19. The CDR3 reads CASSLIGVGTEAFF. DNA of the CDR3: TGTGCCAGCAGTTTAATCGGGGTCGGCACTGAAGCTTTCTTT.